The present T cell receptor beta chain was sequenced within a study of PD-L1 blockade in urothelial cancer. There are 13 residues in the CDR3. Germline CDR1 SGHTA, CDR2 FQGNSA. Trimming shortened V by 5 bases and J by 10 bases, and 17 bases separated the two germline ends. Stated time point: peripheral blood 6 weeks after treatment start. The data were produced by immunoSEQ multiplex PCR, yet TCRdb's version contains in-frame clones alone and is incomplete. The sample has around 93,000 clones; roughly 85% are singletons. The clonotype originates from a man aged 65 to 79 with urothelial cancer. V gene TRBV7-2 combines with J gene TRBJ2-5; weak D call: TRBD2 (5 bases). Here the sequenced sample was PBMCs, taken around atezolizumab (anti-PD-L1) treatment. This chain's CDR3 is CASSLTRHRGQYF. In DNA, the CDR3 is TGTGCCAGCAGCCTCACCCGCCATCGGGGCCAGTACTTC.